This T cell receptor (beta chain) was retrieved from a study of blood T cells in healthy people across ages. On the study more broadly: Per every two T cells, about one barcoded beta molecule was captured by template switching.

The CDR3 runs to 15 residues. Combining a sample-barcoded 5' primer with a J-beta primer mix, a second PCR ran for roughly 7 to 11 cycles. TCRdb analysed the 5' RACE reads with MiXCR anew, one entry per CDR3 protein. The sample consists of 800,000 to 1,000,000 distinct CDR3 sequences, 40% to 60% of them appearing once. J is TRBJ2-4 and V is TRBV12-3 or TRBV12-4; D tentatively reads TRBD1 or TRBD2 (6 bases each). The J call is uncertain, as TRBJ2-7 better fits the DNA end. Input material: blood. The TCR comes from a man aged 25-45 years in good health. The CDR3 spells CASNQGGTPAYEQYF. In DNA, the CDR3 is TGTGCCAGCAACCAAGGGGGGACTCCTGCCTACGAGCAGTACTTC.